A single sample gave rise to the 14 T cell receptor beta chains below, sequenced in a study of blood T cells in healthy people across ages. PCR was performed a second time for roughly 7 to 11 cycles using a sample-barcoded 5' primer and a J-beta primer mix. Via MiXCR, TCRdb re-called the 5' RACE reads, giving one row per CDR3 protein. The repertoire has hundreds of thousands of distinct CDR3 sequences, roughly 30% of them found once; the top ten carry roughly 14%. Sequences were obtained from blood. The receptors originated from a woman aged 80 or over in good health.

Details on this clonotype: Since a much larger clone is just one base distant, this may be a read error. The chain combines TRBV20-1 with TRBJ2-5, with D possibly being TRBD1 (5 bases). V was shortened by 6 bases and J by 2 bases, with 16 bases between the two germline ends. The CDR3 totals 14 residues. The germline CDR1 and CDR2 sequences are DFQATT and SNEGSKA (reference sequence). The CDR3 protein is CSADFAGPQETQYF. The CDR3 DNA reads as TGCAGTGCCGATTTTGCAGGGCCTCAAGAGACCCAGTACTTC.

This clonotype was seen more than once but under ten times. The genes are TRBV7-9 and TRBJ1-1; 7 nucleotides align to TRBD1. The CDR3 runs to 15 residues. The germline CDR1 and CDR2 sequences are SEHNR and FQNEAQ (reference sequence). The V segment lost 4 bases and the J segment 8 bases; nucleotides outside the gene matches: 13. The CDR3 DNA follows: TGTGCCAGCAGCTCTAGGGGGCAGGCCTCGTACGAAGCTTTCTTT. It codes for CASSSRGQASYEAFF.

CDR3 bases: TGTGCCTGGAGTCGTCAGGGTGGCTACACCTTC. Its translation is CAWSRQGGYTF. The chain joins TRBV30 to TRBJ1-2; D perhaps matches TRBD1 (5 bases). The CDR3 is made up of 11 amino acids. Germline CDR1 GTSNPN, CDR2 SVGIG (reference sequence). The V end was cut by 2 bases, the J end by 7 bases, with 8 bases between.

This clonotype was seen many times. This chain links TRBV4-1 with TRBJ1-2; D is ambiguous. This CDR3 comprises 13 residues. V shed 0 bases and J shed 2 bases, with 4 bases lying between them. Germline CDR1 reads MGHRA; CDR2 reads YSYEKL. CDR3 sequence (DNA): TGCGCCAGCAGCCAAGACCCCAACTATGGCTACACCTTC. It is translated as CASSQDPNYGYTF.

This clonotype was seen ten or more times. The chain has TRBV29-1 and TRBJ1-1; the match to TRBD1 covers 7 bases. Unmatched junction bases numbered 11, after V lost 4 bases and J lost 3 bases. Germline V gene data show CDR1 as SQVTM and CDR2 as ANQGSEA. This CDR3 contains 15 residues. CDR3 amino acids: CSVVTGKALDTEAFF. In DNA form, the CDR3 reads TGCAGCGTTGTGACAGGGAAGGCGTTGGACACTGAAGCTTTCTTT.

V usage is TRBV5-4 and J usage is TRBJ2-5; D unresolved. The CDR3 runs 15 residues. V was clipped by 4 bases and J by 2 bases, with 15 bases between them. CDR1 is SGHNT, CDR2 YYREEE, per germline (reference sequence). This CDR3 is CASSPQTGHQETQYF. The CDR3 DNA sequence: TGTGCCAGCAGCCCGCAGACGGGTCATCAAGAGACCCAGTACTTC.

The chain links TRBV20-1 to TRBJ1-1; D remains unclear. The germline gives CDR1 DFQATT, CDR2 SNEGSKA (reference sequence). V gave up 3 bases and J gave up 5 bases, with 13 bases separating them. The CDR3 sequence is 13 residues long. CDR3 in amino acids: CSASRTETTEAFF. CDR3 nucleotide sequence: TGCAGTGCTAGTAGGACCGAGACGACTGAAGCTTTCTTT.

This clonotype has at least ten counts. This sequence joins TRBV6-6 and TRBJ2-1; D unclear. The V end was cut by 0 bases, the J end by 6 bases, with 9 bases between. Germline loops: CDR1 MNHNY, CDR2 SVGAGI (reference sequence). The CDR3 loop spans 14 amino acids. CDR3 coding DNA: TGTGCCAGCAGTTACTCGACCCTGCCCAATGAGCAGTTCTTC. It translates to CASSYSTLPNEQFF.

Concerning this clonotype: A read error is possible here, since a much larger clone lies one base away. This chain links TRBV5-1 with TRBJ2-7, with 7 bases lining up with TRBD2. CDR1 and CDR2 from the germline V gene are SGHRS and YFSETQ. CDR3 length equals 15 residues. The CDR3 region is CTSSLGGTISYEQYF. The CDR3 nucleotides are TGCACCAGCAGCTTGGGTGGGACTATCTCCTACGAGCAGTACTTC.

This clonotype was counted many times. The V and J genes are TRBV6-5 and TRBJ1-6; possible D gene TRBD1, 6 bases. The V and J ends lost 3 bases and 7 bases respectively, with 10 bases between them. CDR3 length: 14 amino acids. Germline V gene data show CDR1 as MNHEY and CDR2 as SVGAGI. This CDR3 is CASSYIGGNSPLHF. The CDR3 DNA is TGTGCCAGCAGTTATATAGGGGGGAATTCACCCCTCCACTTT.

Ten or more counts support this clonotype. The chain is built from TRBV20-1 and TRBJ1-2; no firm D call. The V end was cut by 3 bases, the J end by 1 base, with 12 bases between. The CDR3 runs 14 residues. CDR1 and CDR2 from the germline V gene are DFQATT and SNEGSKA (reference sequence). The CDR3 nucleotides read TGCAGTGCTAGTTGGTCGGCCAGTAACTATGGCTACACCTTC. It specifies CSASWSASNYGYTF.

This clonotype was detected many times. The J gene is TRBJ1-2, the V gene TRBV10-3; no reliable D call. Trimming took 8 bases from V and 2 from J, leaving 15 bases between them. Per the germline V gene, CDR1 is ENHRY and CDR2 is SYGVKD. This CDR3 has 14 residues. This CDR3 reads CAISSVGENYGYTF. The DNA for the CDR3 is TGTGCCATCTCTAGCGTCGGGGAGAACTATGGCTACACCTTC.

Comment on this clonotype: At one end, the junction sequence differs from germline, possibly due to a read error. J is TRBJ2-5 and V is TRBV10-3; D is perhaps TRBD2 (6 bases). In germline, CDR1 is ENHRY, CDR2 SYGVKD. This CDR3 region has 13 residues. Written as DNA, the CDR3 is TGTGCCATCAGGGGGGGAAACCAAGACACCCAGTACTTC. It codes for CAIRGGNQDTQYF.

About this clonotype: A read error may be the cause here, since a much bigger clone is one base away. The chain couples TRBV13 to TRBJ2-5; D may be TRBD1 (5 bases). Germline CDR1 and CDR2: PRHDT and FYEKMQ (reference sequence). This CDR3 contains 14 residues. The CDR3: CAGSPRQSEETQYF. The DNA of the CDR3 is TGTGCCGGCAGCCCTAGACAGTCGGAAGAGACCCAGTACTTC.